One and the same sample provided the 4 T cell receptor beta chains below, sequenced in a study of post-analysis software for immune sequencing data. Study outcomes and limitations: Higher frequency in patients than in controls was seen for about five TRBV segments, with TRBV5-6, TRBV5-1 and TRBV20-1 among them.

Antigens of these TCRs are unknown. Included in the TCR beta cDNA libraries were unique molecular identifiers. A single record per CDR3 protein comes from TCRdb applying MiXCR to the PCR reads. The sample has approximately 460,000 distinct CDR3 sequences; roughly 45% are singletons. Sequencing was carried out using blood. These receptors all come from a girl aged 10 to 17 with multiple sclerosis.

A few counts support this clonotype. The rearrangement joins TRBV27 to TRBJ1-1; 8 nucleotides agree with TRBD1. There are 15 residues in the CDR3. The V and J ends lost 5 bases and 0 bases, in that order; junction bases with no gene match: 5. Per germline, CDR1 MNHEY and CDR2 SMNVEV (reference sequence). CDR3 amino acids: CASSPDRGLNTEAFF. The DNA of the CDR3 is TGTGCCAGCAGTCCCGACAGGGGCCTGAACACTGAAGCTTTCTTT.

The V gene is TRBV7-3, the J gene TRBJ2-3; 7 positions agree with TRBD1. Germline trimming cut 1 base from V and 4 bases from J; bases unmatched to any gene: 5. Per the germline V gene, CDR1 is SGHTA and CDR2 is FQGTGA. The CDR3 is made up of 15 amino acids. CDR3 protein: CASSLKSDRADTQYF. The CDR3 nucleotides read TGTGCCAGCAGCTTAAAGTCTGACAGGGCAGATACGCAGTATTTT.

This chain connects TRBV20-1 to TRBJ2-7, with D hard to call. CDR1 is DFQATT, CDR2 SNEGSKA, per germline (reference sequence). This CDR3 spans 14 amino acids. Trimming removed 0 bases from V and 5 bases from J, with 14 bases in between. As DNA, the CDR3 is TGCAGTGCTAGAGATCTGAACAGATCCCACGAGCAGTACTTC. Amino acid sequence: CSARDLNRSHEQYF.

CDR3 residues: CASSKIGGDWREGLWYQETQYF. CDR3 bases: TGTGCCAGCAGCAAAATAGGAGGTGACTGGCGGGAGGGCCTATGGTACCAAGAGACCCAGTACTTC. The rearrangement links TRBV21-1 to TRBJ2-5; whether TRBD2, the table's D call, matches the DNA was not checked. TRBV21-1 corresponds to a pseudogene. The length of the CDR3 is 22 residues.